This record looks at one TCR beta chain sequence and its context. Original analysis: Researchers report that nucleated cell counts were estimated from reference gene primer amplification. Assay used: immunoSEQ multiplex PCR; TCRdb lists only in-frame clones, some missing. V and J calls and clone size are given by that table; D and trimming were obtained from the DNA. In the table there are tens of thousands of clones, under 95% of which are singletons. This sample stems from a study of blood T cell repertoires in COVID-19. Looking at the study overall: T cells, B-cell-depleted T cells, or PBMCs supplied cDNA or gDNA.

V lost 3 bases and J lost 0; bases outside the gene matches: 9. The CDR3 is 17 residues long. Germline values: CDR1 PRHDT, CDR2 FYEKMQ (reference sequence). The chain uses TRBV13 and TRBJ2-7; the match to TRBD1 covers 9 bases. Specimen: peripheral blood. The TCR originated in a human donor in a cohort sampled during active COVID-19. The CDR3 nucleotides are TGTGCCAGCAGCTTTTCTACAGGGGGCCTTAACTCCTACGAGCAGTACTTC. It encodes CASSFSTGGLNSYEQYF.